This T cell receptor beta chain came from a study of shared clonotypes between healthy human individuals. The assay was immunoSEQ multiplex PCR, and TCRdb's table has in-frame clones only and misses some. The sample carries around 1,100,000 clones, approximately 77% recorded once. What was sequenced was memory CD4+ T cells from PBMCs. Subset specified: CD45RA-negative fraction. This sequence originates from a man aged 18-30 years in good health. Some clones in this sample may be carry-over from other donors' samples.

The CDR3 region is CATSRETGTDSFNQPQHF. The DNA for the CDR3 is TGTGCCACCAGCAGAGAAACGGGGACAGACTCCTTCAATCAGCCCCAGCATTTT. This chain connects TRBV15 to TRBJ1-5; 7 bases map to TRBD1. The CDR3 is made up of 18 amino acids. Germline V CDR1 and CDR2: LNHNV, YYDKDF (reference sequence). V lost 0 bases and J lost 3; bases outside the gene matches: 11.